This T cell receptor beta chain was profiled in a study of blood T cell repertoires in COVID-19. Germline assignment: CDR1 SQVTM and CDR2 ANQGSEA. V gave up 2 bases and J gave up 5 bases, with 12 bases separating them. The length of the CDR3 is 13 residues. Data came from immunoSEQ multiplex PCR; TCRdb stores just in-frame clones and leaves some out. The sample carries around 700,000 clones, 85% to 90% recorded once. The sequencing input was peripheral blood. The genes are TRBV29-1 and TRBJ1-1; a possible D gene is TRBD1 (5 bases). The TCR comes from a woman under 30 with acute or convalescent COVID-19. The CDR3 is CSVEISQGTEAFF. The CDR3 coding sequence is TGCAGCGTTGAAATCTCCCAGGGAACTGAAGCTTTCTTT.